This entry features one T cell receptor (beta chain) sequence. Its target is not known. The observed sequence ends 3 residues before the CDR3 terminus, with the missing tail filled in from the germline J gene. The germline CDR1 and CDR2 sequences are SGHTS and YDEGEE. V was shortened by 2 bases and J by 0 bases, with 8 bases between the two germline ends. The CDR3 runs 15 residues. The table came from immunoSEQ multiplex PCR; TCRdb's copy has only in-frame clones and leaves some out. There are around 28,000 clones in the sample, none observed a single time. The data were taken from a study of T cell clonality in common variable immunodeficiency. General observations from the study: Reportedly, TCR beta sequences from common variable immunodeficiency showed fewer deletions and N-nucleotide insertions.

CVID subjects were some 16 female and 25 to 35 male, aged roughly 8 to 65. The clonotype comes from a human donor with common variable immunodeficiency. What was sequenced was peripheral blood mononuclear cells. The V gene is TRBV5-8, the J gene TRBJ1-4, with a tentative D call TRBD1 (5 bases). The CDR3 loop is CASSFQGATNEKLFF. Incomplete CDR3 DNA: TGTGCCAGCAGCTTTCAGGGAGCAACTAATGAAAAA.